Below are 5 T cell receptor beta chains sequenced from a single sample in a study of technical replicates of blood from several donors. Method: immunoSEQ multiplex PCR; TCRdb's copy keeps in-frame clones and lacks some. The sample holds more than 90,000 clones; about 95% are singletons and the top ten take 0.3% to 0.35%. Sequencing was carried out using T cells isolated from PBMCs. Receptors were obtained from a human donor in good health.

The J gene is TRBJ1-4, the V gene TRBV28, with D maybe TRBD1 (6 bases). The V end lost 4 bases, the J end lost 5 bases, and 11 bases lay between the germline ends. This CDR3 spans 14 amino acids. Germline V gene lookup returns CDR1 MDHEN and CDR2 SYDVKM. DNA for the CDR3: TGTGCCAGCAGTTCGACCGGGACAAATGAAAAACTGTTTTTT. This sequence encodes CASSSTGTNEKLFF.

The CDR3 DNA sequence: TGCGCCATCCATCGCCAGGGTAGAAACACCATATATTTT. It encodes CAIHRQGRNTIYF. This chain uses TRBV5-1 with TRBJ1-3; maybe TRBD1 (5 bases). V was clipped by 9 bases and J by 5 bases, with 15 bases between them. CDR1 is SGHRS and CDR2 is YFSETQ in the germline V gene. The CDR3 is 13 amino acids.

The chain employs TRBV4-2 and TRBJ2-7; D perhaps matches TRBD2 (6 bases). Trimming stripped 4 bases from V and 0 bases from J, with 16 bases between. The CDR3 is made up of 16 amino acids. Germline CDR1 is LGHNA and CDR2 is YNFKEQ. The CDR3 protein is CASSLAVAEVSYEQYF. DNA of the CDR3: TGTGCCAGCAGCCTAGCCGTAGCGGAGGTCTCCTACGAGCAGTACTTC.

The rearrangement joins TRBV29-1 to TRBJ2-7, with 7 bases matching TRBD1. V lost 6 bases to trimming and J lost 0 bases; unmatched junction nucleotides: 5. CDR3 size: 13 residues. Looked up from germline, CDR1 is SQVTM and CDR2 is ANQGSEA. CDR3 residues: CSVSRTGSYEQYF. CDR3 nucleotides: TGCAGCGTGTCTAGGACAGGCTCCTACGAGCAGTACTTC.

This clone was picked up a small number of times. V usage is TRBV15 and J usage is TRBJ2-5; 11 bases agree with TRBD2. The junction had 5 bases not matched to a gene; V was cut back by 0 bases and J by 5 bases. The CDR3 spans 16 residues. CDR1 is LNHNV, CDR2 YYDKDF, per germline (reference sequence). The CDR3 loop is CATSREKTSGKETQYF. In nucleotides, the CDR3 is TGTGCCACCAGCAGAGAAAAGACTAGCGGGAAGGAGACCCAGTACTTC. The whole variable domain, filled in from reference TRBV15 and TRBJ2-5, reads DAMVIQNPRYQVTQFGKPVTLSCSQTLNHNVMYWYQQKSSQAPKLLFHYYDKDFNNEADTPDNFQSRRPNTSFCFLDIRSPGLGDTAMYLCATSREKTSGKETQYFGPGTRLLVL.